The next 28 T cell receptor beta chains were all read from a single sample in a study of cytomegalovirus exposure and HLA in healthy donors. Libraries were prepared by immunoSEQ multiplex PCR; TCRdb keeps only in-frame clonotypes and omits some of them. The sample yields hundreds of thousands of clones, around 86% seen once. The material sequenced was PBMCs. All receptors come from a woman aged 18-29 years in good health and CMV-seropositive.

V usage is TRBV28 and J usage is TRBJ2-1, with D uncertain. The V end was cut by 4 bases, the J end by 8 bases, with 15 bases between. This CDR3 comprises 14 residues. Germline-derived CDR1 and CDR2 are MDHEN and SYDVKM. The CDR3 loop reads CASSYPGRRHEQFF. The CDR3 coding sequence is TGTGCCAGCAGTTACCCCGGAAGGCGGCATGAGCAGTTCTTC. Complete variable domain (other parts from reference TRBV28 and TRBJ2-1): DVKVTQSSRYLVKRTGEKVFLECVQDMDHENMFWYRQDPGLGLRLIYFSYDVKMKEKGDIPEGYSVSREKKERFSLILESASTNQTSMYLCASSYPGRRHEQFFGPGTRLTVL.

The chain couples TRBV4-2 to TRBJ2-7, with a weak D call TRBD2 (5 bases). Germline V gene data show CDR1 as LGHNA and CDR2 as YNFKEQ. The V end was cut by 3 bases, the J end by 0 bases, with 18 bases between. The CDR3 has 17 amino acids. Here the CDR3 DNA reads TGTGCCAGCAGCCATCCCATTGTAGCGACGAGCTCCTACGAGCAGTACTTC. The encoded protein is CASSHPIVATSSYEQYF.

V and J are TRBV5-1 and TRBJ2-2; TRBD1 is a possible D gene (6 bases). From germline, CDR1 is SGHRS and CDR2 YFSETQ. Deletions cut 4 bases from V and 3 bases from J, with 13 bases between. This CDR3 is built from 15 residues. The CDR3 sequence is CASSPGAGDTGELFF. Here the CDR3 DNA reads TGCGCCAGCAGCCCCGGGGCAGGGGACACCGGGGAGCTGTTTTTT.

The genes are TRBV4-1 and TRBJ2-1, with 10 bases aligning to TRBD2. Germline V gene data show CDR1 as MGHRA and CDR2 as YSYEKL. The CDR3 consists of 17 residues. The V segment lost 8 bases and the J segment 8 bases; nucleotides outside the gene matches: 18. The CDR3 bases are TGCGCCAGCGGAGACCCATTCAGCGGGAGGGCCGGATATGAGCAGTTCTTC. It translates to CASGDPFSGRAGYEQFF.

This chain links TRBV9 with TRBJ2-3; D remains unclear. Trimming pared 4 bases from V and 2 bases from J, leaving 5 bases between. There are 12 residues in the CDR3. Germline V gene sequence: CDR1 SGDLS, CDR2 YYNGEE. Here the CDR3 DNA reads TGTGCCAGCAGCCCCTACACAGATACGCAGTATTTT. It yields the protein CASSPYTDTQYF. The full variable domain, its missing parts supplied by reference TRBV9 and TRBJ2-3, is DSGVTQTPKHLITATGQRVTLRCSPRSGDLSVYWYQQSLDQGLQFLIQYYNGEERAKGNILERFSAQQFPDLHSELNLSSLELGDSALYFCASSPYTDTQYFGPGTRLTVL.

The count of this clone is one. The chain carries TRBV29-1 and TRBJ2-3; perhaps TRBD2 as D (5 bases). This CDR3 comprises 11 residues. The V end lost 6 bases, the J end lost 6 bases, and 10 bases lay between the germline ends. Germline CDR1 and CDR2: SQVTM and ANQGSEA. The CDR3 nucleotides read TGCAGCGTCTCCCGAGGGGATACGCAGTATTTT. Translation gives CSVSRGDTQYF.

The rearrangement joins TRBV7-9 to TRBJ2-1, with 14 bases aligning to TRBD2. The CDR3 extends over 14 amino acids. The germline V gene has CDR1 SEHNR and CDR2 FQNEAQ (reference sequence). The V segment lost 7 bases and the J segment 6 bases; nucleotides outside the gene matches: 2. The CDR3 spells CASTGLAGGNEQFF. For the CDR3, the DNA is TGTGCCAGCACCGGACTAGCGGGAGGCAATGAGCAGTTCTTC.

The gene calls are TRBV4-1 and TRBJ2-7; 10 nucleotides align to TRBD1. The CDR3 has 19 amino acids. Germline-derived CDR1 and CDR2 are MGHRA and YSYEKL. The V segment lost 4 bases and the J segment 0 bases; nucleotides outside the gene matches: 15. This CDR3 is CASSPGGTGEISSSYEQYF. Here the CDR3 DNA reads TGCGCCAGCAGCCCCGGGGGGACAGGGGAAATCTCTAGCTCCTACGAGCAGTACTTC.

This clone has only one observation. V usage is TRBV7-8 and J usage is TRBJ1-5; TRBD1 matches 8 bases. Trimming removed 4 bases from V and 7 bases from J; junction bases left unmatched: 15. This CDR3 is 17 amino acids long. The germline V gene encodes CDR1 SGHVS and CDR2 FQNEAQ. The CDR3 DNA follows: TGTGCCAGCAGCTCCAACCGAGTGGGACAGGTATGGCAGCCCCAGCATTTT. This encodes CASSSNRVGQVWQPQHF. Full variable domain (missing parts from reference TRBV7-8 and TRBJ1-5): GAGVSQSPRYKVAKRGQDVALRCDPISGHVSLFWYQQALGQGPEFLTYFQNEAQLDKSGLPSDRFFAERPEGSVSTLKIQRTQQEDSAVYLCASSSNRVGQVWQPQHFGDGTRLSIL.

The chain links TRBV28 to TRBJ2-7; 8 nucleotides line up with TRBD1. CDR3 size: 15 residues. The germline V gene has CDR1 MDHEN and CDR2 SYDVKM. The V and J ends lost 7 bases and 3 bases, in that order; junction bases with no gene match: 11. The CDR3 loop is CASTLSDRVYYEQYF. CDR3 nucleotides: TGTGCCAGCACCCTTTCGGACAGGGTATACTACGAGCAGTACTTC.

This sequence joins TRBV5-1 and TRBJ2-2; TRBD1 matches at 7 bases. V dropped 4 bases and J dropped 3; count of bases not matched to a gene: 9. Per the germline V gene, CDR1 is SGHRS and CDR2 is YFSETQ. The CDR3 loop spans 16 amino acids. The CDR3 nucleotides read TGCGCCAGCAGCCCGGGACAGATATCTGACACCGGGGAGCTGTTTTTT. This encodes CASSPGQISDTGELFF.

J is TRBJ2-7 and V is TRBV29-1; a weak D match, TRBD1 (6 bases). This CDR3 comprises 11 residues. The germline CDR1 and CDR2 sequences are SQVTM and ANQGSEA. V lost 5 bases and J lost 3, with 8 bases in between. CDR3 nucleotides: TGCAGCGTTAAGACAGGCTACGAGCAGTACTTC. Protein: CSVKTGYEQYF.

The DNA of the CDR3 is TGTGCCAGTCGAACAGGGAGAGACACTGAAGCTTTCTTT. Amino acid sequence: CASRTGRDTEAFF. This chain uses TRBV27 with TRBJ1-1; a possible D gene is TRBD1 (6 bases). The CDR3 length is 13 residues. Germline CDR1 is MNHEY and CDR2 is SMNVEV (reference sequence). V lost 9 bases and J lost 3, with 14 bases in between.

This rearrangement joins TRBV15 to TRBJ2-5, with TRBD2 identical over 7 bases. V dropped 5 bases and J dropped 4; count of bases not matched to a gene: 7. The germline V gene has CDR1 LNHNV and CDR2 YYDKDF (reference sequence). The CDR3 sequence is 14 residues long. The CDR3 coding sequence is TGTGCCACCAGCCCCCGGGAGGCCGGAGAGACCCAGTACTTC. It codes for CATSPREAGETQYF.

V and J are TRBV9 and TRBJ2-1; possible D gene TRBD2, 6 bases. CDR1 and CDR2 (germline): SGDLS, YYNGEE. The CDR3 runs 17 residues. Trimming cost V 0 bases and J 2 bases, with 15 bases left between them. The CDR3 region has the DNA TGTGCCAGCAGCGTAGTTGGGGCCCCGGGAGCCTACAATGAGCAGTTCTTC. This translates into CASSVVGAPGAYNEQFF. Combining the CDR3 with reference TRBV9 and TRBJ2-1 gives the whole variable domain DSGVTQTPKHLITATGQRVTLRCSPRSGDLSVYWYQQSLDQGLQFLIQYYNGEERAKGNILERFSAQQFPDLHSELNLSSLELGDSALYFCASSVVGAPGAYNEQFFGPGTRLTVL.

The rearrangement joins TRBV27 to TRBJ2-7, with D perhaps TRBD2 (6 bases). V was clipped by 5 bases and J by 6 bases, with 20 bases between them. The CDR3 consists of 15 residues. CDR1 MNHEY and CDR2 SMNVEV come from the germline V gene (reference sequence). In nucleotides, the CDR3 is TGTGCCAGCAGTCCCAGTGTGGGAGGTTCATCCGAGCAGTACTTC. Protein: CASSPSVGGSSEQYF.

The chain carries TRBV27 and TRBJ1-5; D is unresolved. Deletions cut 8 bases from V and 2 bases from J, with 19 bases between. The CDR3 spans 16 residues. Germline V gene data show CDR1 as MNHEY and CDR2 as SMNVEV (reference sequence). The CDR3 sequence is CASGPLTRQGNQPQHF. The CDR3 coding sequence is TGTGCCAGCGGCCCACTTACTAGGCAGGGCAATCAGCCCCAGCATTTT.

This clone was detected only a few times. The genes are TRBV28 and TRBJ1-1; D gene ambiguous. Germline values: CDR1 MDHEN, CDR2 SYDVKM. Trimming shortened V by 3 bases and J by 1 base, and 6 bases separated the two germline ends. The CDR3 is 13 residues long. The CDR3 sequence: CASSFRGNTEAFF. For the CDR3, the DNA is TGTGCCAGCAGTTTCAGAGGGAACACTGAAGCTTTCTTT.

This chain connects TRBV28 to TRBJ1-2, with 7 bases fitting TRBD1. Germline assignment: CDR1 MDHEN and CDR2 SYDVKM. The CDR3 totals 16 residues. Trimming removed 7 bases from V and 0 bases from J; junction bases left unmatched: 11. CDR3 region: CASINDRADTNYGYTF. The CDR3, as DNA: TGTGCCAGCATCAACGACAGGGCGGACACTAACTATGGCTACACCTTC.

The chain combines TRBV4-1 with TRBJ2-1; 12 positions agree with TRBD2. The CDR3 has 15 amino acids. Germline lookup yields CDR1 MGHRA and CDR2 YSYEKL. V lost 1 base, J lost 5 bases, and 0 bases stayed unmatched. The CDR3 region is CASSQGLAGDNEQFF. The DNA of the CDR3 is TGCGCCAGCAGCCAAGGACTAGCGGGAGACAATGAGCAGTTCTTC.

The chain couples TRBV18 to TRBJ2-2, with D tentatively TRBD2 (6 bases). The germline V gene has CDR1 KGHSH and CDR2 LQKENI. The CDR3 has 16 amino acids. Trimming pared 5 bases from V and 2 bases from J, leaving 15 bases between. The CDR3 nucleotides read TGTGCCAGCTCAACCCTCGGGACTTCTAACACCGGGGAGCTGTTTTTT. Translation gives CASSTLGTSNTGELFF. The full variable domain, its missing parts supplied by reference TRBV18 and TRBJ2-2, is NAGVMQNPRHLVRRRGQEARLRCSPMKGHSHVYWYRQLPEEGLKFMVYLQKENIIDESGMPKERFSAEFPKEGPSILRIQQVVRGDSAAYFCASSTLGTSNTGELFFGEGSRLTVL.

The rearrangement joins TRBV11-2 to TRBJ2-5, with 7 positions matching TRBD1. The CDR3 is 15 amino acids. Trimming at V came to 0 bases and at J to 5 bases, leaving 6 bases not matched to a gene. Per the germline V gene, CDR1 is SGHAT and CDR2 is FQNNGV. CDR3 region: CASSLEAGGLETQYF. The DNA of the CDR3 is TGTGCCAGCAGCTTAGAGGCAGGGGGATTGGAGACCCAGTACTTC.

V gene TRBV5-6 combines with J gene TRBJ1-2; D call uncertain. The CDR3 has 13 residues. Trimming pared 5 bases from V and 2 bases from J, leaving 10 bases between. Germline loops: CDR1 SGHDT, CDR2 YYEEEE. This CDR3 reads CASSLTSNYGYTF. CDR3 DNA: TGTGCCAGCAGTCTTACATCCAACTATGGCTACACCTTC. Full variable domain (rest looked up from reference TRBV5-6 and TRBJ1-2): DAGVTQSPTHLIKTRGQQVTLRCSPKSGHDTVSWYQQALGQGPQFIFQYYEEEERQRGNFPDRFSGHQFPNYSSELNVNALLLGDSALYLCASSLTSNYGYTFGSGTRLTVV.

V and J are TRBV10-3 and TRBJ2-3; tentative D call: TRBD2 (5 bases). The V end was cut by 9 bases, the J end by 4 bases, with 8 bases between. The germline gives CDR1 ENHRY, CDR2 SYGVKD. CDR3 length: 11 amino acids. The CDR3 DNA sequence: TGTGCCATAGAAGCGGCAGATACGCAGTATTTT. It is translated as CAIEAADTQYF.

The chain links TRBV27 to TRBJ2-3; 7 bases are shared with TRBD2. The junction had 5 bases not matched to a gene; V was cut back by 8 bases and J by 3 bases. The germline V gene has CDR1 MNHEY and CDR2 SMNVEV (reference sequence). The CDR3 totals 13 residues. CDR3 nucleotides: TGTGCCAGCTGGCGGGAGAGTACAGATACGCAGTATTTT. This codes for CASWRESTDTQYF.

J is TRBJ2-7 and V is TRBV7-9; 10 bases agree with TRBD1. The V gene's germline CDR1 is SEHNR and CDR2 FQNEAQ (reference sequence). J lost 2 bases, V lost 5 bases, and 6 bases had no gene match. The CDR3 has 15 residues. DNA for the CDR3: TGTGCCAGCAGCCCCGGGACAGGGGTCCCCTACGAGCAGTACTTC. Translating gives CASSPGTGVPYEQYF.

This chain joins TRBV28 and TRBJ2-7; perhaps TRBD1 as D (6 bases). CDR3 length: 19 residues. Germline V gene sequence: CDR1 MDHEN, CDR2 SYDVKM. The V end lost 6 bases, the J end lost 1 base, and 28 bases lay between the germline ends. The CDR3: CASSTQLTFRDRLSYEQYF. CDR3 bases: TGTGCCAGCAGCACACAACTTACCTTCAGAGACAGGTTATCCTACGAGCAGTACTTC.

The chain couples TRBV6-1 to TRBJ1-4; D remains unclear. Trimming left V 2 bases short and J 1 base short, with 14 bases between. CDR1 and CDR2 (germline): MNHNS, SASEGT. The CDR3 has 17 amino acids. The CDR3 loop is CASSEIPPRGTNEKLFF. DNA for the CDR3: TGTGCCAGCAGTGAAATCCCCCCCCGGGGAACTAATGAAAAACTGTTTTTT.